This T cell receptor (beta chain) was found in a study of patients and donors after allogeneic stem cell transplantation. V was trimmed by 2 bases and J by 5 bases, leaving 14 bases between them. The length of the CDR3 is 14 residues. CDR1 is SGDLS and CDR2 is YYNGEE in the germline V gene. TCRdb reprocessed the RT-PCR reads via MiXCR and lists one record per CDR3 protein. The data contain about 960,000 distinct CDR3 sequences, roughly 18% of them singletons. In this sample, this clonotype turned up a few times. Sequenced material: blood, either unsorted or a sorted T cell fraction (not recorded which). The chain combines TRBV9 with TRBJ2-7; a weak D match, TRBD1 (5 bases). This sequence originates from a human donor who was either an allogeneic HSCT recipient or a stem cell or donor lymphocyte infusion donor (not recorded which). It is not recorded whose cells these are; they may come from a transplant donor. This CDR3 is CASSVRVASHEQYF. The CDR3 DNA sequence: TGTGCCAGCAGCGTCAGGGTAGCATCCCACGAGCAGTACTTC.